This TCR beta chain originates from a study of blood T cell repertoires in COVID-19. TCRdb keeps only in-frame clones here, not all; method: immunoSEQ multiplex PCR. The sample holds 150,000 to 200,000 clones, around 80% seen once. CDR1 and CDR2 (germline): SNHLY, FYNNEI. Unmatched junction bases numbered 11, after V lost 2 bases and J lost 7 bases. This CDR3 is 17 amino acids long. Sequencing was done on a sample of peripheral blood. The TCR comes from a woman older than 75 with acute or convalescent COVID-19. V and J are TRBV2 and TRBJ2-7; TRBD2 agrees at 13 bases. For the CDR3, the DNA is TGTGCCAGCAGTGAAACTGAGGGACTAGCGGGAAAGGGGGAGCAGTACTTC. Protein sequence: CASSETEGLAGKGEQYF.